Listed below are T cell receptor beta chains from one sample, sequenced in a study of T cells after yellow fever vaccination. TCRdb reanalysed the 5' RACE reads using MiXCR and keeps one entry per CDR3 protein. The sample lists approximately 580,000 distinct CDR3 sequences, about a sixth occurring once. Sequencing was performed on PBMCs, taken 4 to 5 days after the first yellow fever vaccination. These receptors were obtained from a man younger than 35 who received the YFV17D yellow fever vaccine. Both conserved end residues are part of each CDR3. The D gene is left open where the match is weak. A clone size is listed for some rows: how often the clone was seen (once, few, many), or a class if it is expanded.

J gene | D gene | V gene | clone size | CDR3 protein | CDR3 DNA
TRBJ2-7 | - | TRBV20-1 | few | CSAQDAGGYEQYF | TGCAGTGCCCAAGACGCTGGGGGGTACGAGCAGTACTTC
TRBJ2-2 | - | TRBV27 | - | CASSLFQGIGELFF | TGTGCCAGCAGCTTATTTCAGGGGATCGGGGAGCTGTTTTTT
TRBJ2-6 | - | TRBV18 | few | CASSARQALSGANVLTF | TGTGCCAGCTCGGCAAGACAGGCCCTCTCTGGGGCCAACGTCCTGACTTTC
TRBJ2-3 | TRBD2 | TRBV20-1 | few | CSARFPSGGITDTQYF | TGCAGTGCTAGATTCCCTAGCGGGGGGATCACAGATACGCAGTATTTT
TRBJ2-2 | - | TRBV6-2/TRBV6-3 | - | CASEGLHANTGELFF | TGTGCCAGCGAGGGGTTACACGCGAACACCGGGGAGCTGTTTTTT
TRBJ2-7 | - | TRBV11-1 | - | CASSFDLGTREDHLSYEQYF | TGTGCCAGCAGCTTCGACTTGGGGACTCGAGAGGATCACCTGTCCTACGAGCAGTACTTC
TRBJ2-1 | - | TRBV15 | few | CATSRRGSFIEQFF | TGTGCCACCAGCAGACGAGGTAGCTTCATTGAGCAGTTCTTC
TRBJ2-1 | - | TRBV5-1 | - | CASSLEEVWNEQFF | TGCGCCAGCAGCTTGGAGGAGGTTTGGAATGAGCAGTTCTTC
TRBJ1-6 | - | TRBV4-3 | - | CASSPSGTMSPLHF | TGCGCCAGCAGCCCGTCCGGGACAATGTCACCCCTCCACTTT
TRBJ2-5 | - | TRBV18 | - | CASSPPESTQYF | TGTGCCAGCTCACCACCTGAATCGACCCAGTACTTC
TRBJ2-1 | TRBD2 | TRBV20-1 | - | CSAEAGQSNNEQFF | TGCAGTGCTGAAGCGGGGCAGTCGAACAATGAGCAGTTCTTC
TRBJ1-3 | TRBD1 | TRBV20-1 | few | CSASGTGGNTIYF | TGCAGTGCTTCCGGGACAGGGGGAAACACCATATATTTT
TRBJ2-1 | TRBD1 | TRBV20-1 | - | CSARVGTGQGRFF | TGCAGTGCTAGAGTGGGGACAGGACAGGGGAGGTTCTTC
TRBJ2-1 | - | TRBV5-4 | few | CASSLPGRVAFF | TGTGCCAGCAGCTTGCCCGGGAGAGTCGCGTTCTTC
TRBJ1-2 | TRBD1 | TRBV29-1 | - | CSVKDRRDGYTF | TGCAGCGTTAAGGACAGGAGAGATGGCTACACCTTC
TRBJ1-5 | TRBD1 | TRBV5-1 | - | CASRLRTGPNQPQHF | TGCGCCAGCAGACTACGGACAGGGCCCAATCAGCCCCAGCATTTT
TRBJ2-3 | - | TRBV7-9 | few | CASSLRSRGLDTQYF | TGTGCCAGCAGCTTAAGGTCCCGTGGGTTGGATACGCAGTATTTT
TRBJ2-7 | - | TRBV7-9 | many | CASSLPSVSYEQYF | TGTGCCAGCAGCTTACCGTCAGTATCCTACGAGCAGTACTTC
TRBJ2-4 | TRBD1 | TRBV7-2 | few | CASSLAEGQGEEIQYF | TGTGCCAGCAGCTTAGCGGAGGGACAGGGGGAGGAAATTCAGTACTTC
TRBJ1-1 | - | TRBV4-3 | few | CASSQELHRNTEAFF | TGCGCCAGCAGCCAAGAGCTGCATCGGAACACTGAAGCTTTCTTT
TRBJ2-3 | TRBD2 | TRBV5-1 | few | CASSTSVTTDTQYF | TGCGCCAGCAGCACTAGCGTGACGACAGATACGCAGTATTTT
TRBJ2-5 | - | TRBV12-3/TRBV12-4 | - | CASSFQEEIETQYF | TGTGCCAGCAGTTTCCAGGAAGAGATCGAGACCCAGTACTTC
TRBJ1-5 | - | TRBV5-5 | few | CASSIRDGTTYSNQPQHF | TGTGCCAGCAGCATCCGGGACGGGACTACCTATAGCAATCAGCCCCAGCATTTT
TRBJ2-3 | - | TRBV7-2 | many | CASSLDQLWDTQYF | TGTGCCAGCAGCTTAGACCAGCTCTGGGATACGCAGTATTTT
TRBJ2-6 | - | TRBV7-2 | few | CASRSTGAGANVLTF | TGTGCCAGCAGATCTACGGGGGCTGGGGCCAACGTCCTGACTTTC
TRBJ2-3 | - | TRBV7-2 | many | CASSPGRADTQYF | TGTGCCAGCAGCCCAGGGCGGGCAGATACGCAGTATTTT
TRBJ2-1 | TRBD2 | TRBV11-2 | - | CASTLSGTSAYNEQFF | TGTGCCAGCACCCTCTCCGGGACTAGCGCCTACAATGAGCAGTTCTTC
TRBJ2-2 | TRBD2 | TRBV29-1 | many | CSGRRGGGGELFF | TGCAGCGGCCGACGGGGGGGCGGCGGGGAGCTGTTTTTT
TRBJ2-2 | TRBD1 | TRBV5-1 | few | CASSFTSDRENTGELFF | TGCGCCAGCAGCTTTACATCTGACAGGGAGAACACCGGGGAGCTGTTTTTT